The 12 T cell receptor beta chains below were found in one sample sequenced in a study of monozygotic twins with inflammatory bowel disease. Each CDR3 protein gets one entry in TCRdb, which reprocessed the 5' RACE reads and gives no DNA. The sample yields around 450,000 distinct CDR3 sequences, of which the top ten take up about 2.3%. The sequencing sample was made of blood. These receptors were obtained from a human donor with ulcerative colitis or Crohn's disease, or a healthy co-twin of an affected twin (not recorded which).

CDR3 protein: CASSFYETINEKLFF. The V gene is TRBV12-3 or TRBV12-4, the J gene TRBJ1-4. CDR3 size: 15 residues.

The chain has TRBV18 and TRBJ2-1; checking the TCRdb D call of TRBD2 is not possible without DNA. The V gene's germline CDR1 is KGHSH and CDR2 LQKENI. This CDR3 spans 19 amino acids. CDR3 loop: CASSSVGPSGGGSYNEQFF. The full variable domain, its missing parts supplied by reference TRBV18 and TRBJ2-1, is NAGVMQNPRHLVRRRGQEARLRCSPMKGHSHVYWYRQLPEEGLKFMVYLQKENIIDESGMPKERFSAEFPKEGPSILRIQQVVRGDSAAYFCASSSVGPSGGGSYNEQFFGPGTRLTVL.

The V and J genes are TRBV19 and TRBJ2-7; TCRdb's D gene call, TRBD1, goes unchecked for lack of DNA. This CDR3 is 13 amino acids long. Germline V gene data show CDR1 as LNHDA and CDR2 as SQIVND (reference sequence). This CDR3 reads CATQGGNSYEQYF.

V usage is TRBV20-1 and J usage is TRBJ1-2; TCRdb's D gene call, TRBD1, goes unchecked for lack of DNA. The CDR3 runs 17 residues. The germline V gene has CDR1 DFQATT and CDR2 SNEGSKA (reference sequence). The CDR3 is CSARVRGRGLGNYGYTF.

The V and J genes are TRBV20-1 and TRBJ2-3; lacking DNA, the TRBD1 call made by TCRdb goes unchecked. CDR1 is DFQATT and CDR2 is SNEGSKA in the germline V gene (reference sequence). The CDR3 consists of 12 residues. The CDR3 loop reads CSAAQGADTQYF.

This chain connects TRBV5-4 to TRBJ2-1. The CDR3 spans 15 residues. CDR1 is SGHNT, CDR2 YYREEE, per germline (reference sequence). The CDR3 sequence: CASRLNSASYNEQFF.

The chain uses TRBV11-1 and TRBJ1-1. The length of the CDR3 is 12 residues. Germline CDR1 is SGHAT and CDR2 is FQDESV (reference sequence). The CDR3 loop reads CASSNRLLEAFF.

This chain connects TRBV20-1 to TRBJ2-1; lacking DNA, the TRBD2 call made by TCRdb goes unchecked. Looked up from germline, CDR1 is DFQATT and CDR2 is SNEGSKA (reference sequence). This CDR3 spans 14 amino acids. This CDR3 is CSALPGSGTNEQFF.

The chain recombines TRBV7-9 with TRBJ2-5. CDR3 length: 14 residues. Germline V gene sequence: CDR1 SEHNR, CDR2 FQNEAQ (reference sequence). The chain's CDR3 is CASSLVKIGETQYF.

This chain uses TRBV5-5 with TRBJ1-5. Germline CDR1 reads SGHKS; CDR2 reads YYEKEE (reference sequence). This CDR3 contains 14 residues. The CDR3: CASSLLVGNQPQHF.

This chain joins TRBV30 and TRBJ1-1; TCRdb indicates TRBD1, and absent DNA this call remains unverified. The CDR3 covers 14 residues. CDR1 is GTSNPN, CDR2 SVGIG, per germline (reference sequence). The CDR3 loop is CAWSPPRGNTEAFF.

The J gene is TRBJ2-7, the V gene TRBV28; TCRdb's D gene call, TRBD1, goes unchecked for lack of DNA. Germline V gene data show CDR1 as MDHEN and CDR2 as SYDVKM. The CDR3 covers 14 residues. This chain's CDR3 is CASSFGGRGYEQYF.